This entry is about one TCR beta chain. Other DNA sequences in the sample encode the same CDR3. These data come from a study of shared clonotypes between healthy human individuals. This CDR3 comprises 12 residues. Trimming shortened V by 0 bases and J by 4 bases, and 3 bases separated the two germline ends. Germline CDR1 SGHNT, CDR2 YYREEE (reference sequence). TCRdb's table, derived via immunoSEQ multiplex PCR, lists solely in-frame clones and lacks some. The sample consists of a few million clones, around 94% of them appearing once. Sequenced material: naive CD4+ T cells sorted from blood. Subset described: CD45RA+ positively selected. V is TRBV5-4 and J is TRBJ2-3; no firm D call. The clonotype originates from a man aged 18-30 years in good health. CDR3 amino acids: CASSLVSDTQYF. The CDR3 region has the DNA TGTGCCAGCAGCTTGGTATCAGATACGCAGTATTTT.